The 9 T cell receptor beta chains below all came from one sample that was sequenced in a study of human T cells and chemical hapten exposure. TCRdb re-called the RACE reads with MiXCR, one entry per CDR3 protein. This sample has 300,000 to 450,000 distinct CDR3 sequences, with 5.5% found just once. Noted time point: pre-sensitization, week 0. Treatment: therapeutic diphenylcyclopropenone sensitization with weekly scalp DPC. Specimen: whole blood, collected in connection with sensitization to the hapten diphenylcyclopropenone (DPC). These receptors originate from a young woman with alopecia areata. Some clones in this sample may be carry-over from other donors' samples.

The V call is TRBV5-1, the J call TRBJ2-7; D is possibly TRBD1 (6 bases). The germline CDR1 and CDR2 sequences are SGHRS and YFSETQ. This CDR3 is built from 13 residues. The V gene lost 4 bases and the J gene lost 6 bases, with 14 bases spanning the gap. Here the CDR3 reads CASSMDSLGEQYF. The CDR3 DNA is TGCGCCAGCAGCATGGACAGCCTAGGCGAGCAGTACTTC.

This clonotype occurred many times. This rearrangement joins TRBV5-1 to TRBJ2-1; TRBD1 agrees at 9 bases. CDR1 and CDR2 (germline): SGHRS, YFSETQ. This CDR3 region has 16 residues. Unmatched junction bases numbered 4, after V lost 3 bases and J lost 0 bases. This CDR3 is CASSYGTGSSYNEQFF. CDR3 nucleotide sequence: TGCGCCAGCAGCTATGGGACAGGGAGCTCCTACAATGAGCAGTTCTTC.

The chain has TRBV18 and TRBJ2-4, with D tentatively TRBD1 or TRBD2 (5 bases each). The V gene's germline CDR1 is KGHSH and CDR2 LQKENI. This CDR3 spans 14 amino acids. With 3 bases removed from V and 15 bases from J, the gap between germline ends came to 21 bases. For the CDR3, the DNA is TGTGCCAGCTCACCCGAGCGACAGTCGGGAACTTCGTACTTC. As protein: CASSPERQSGTSYF.

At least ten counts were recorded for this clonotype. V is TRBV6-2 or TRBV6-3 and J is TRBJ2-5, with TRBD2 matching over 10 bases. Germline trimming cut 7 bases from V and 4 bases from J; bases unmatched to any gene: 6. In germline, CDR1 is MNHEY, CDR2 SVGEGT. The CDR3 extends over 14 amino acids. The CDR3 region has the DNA TGTGCCAGCAAGCGGGGGGGCGAAGGAGAGACCCAGTACTTC. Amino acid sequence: CASKRGGEGETQYF.

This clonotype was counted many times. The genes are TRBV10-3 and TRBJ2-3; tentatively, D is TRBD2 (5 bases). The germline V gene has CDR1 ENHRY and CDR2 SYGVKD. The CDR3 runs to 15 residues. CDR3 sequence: CATTRGLILTDTQYF. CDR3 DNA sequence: TGTGCGACCACCCGCGGACTCATCCTCACAGATACGCAGTATTTT.

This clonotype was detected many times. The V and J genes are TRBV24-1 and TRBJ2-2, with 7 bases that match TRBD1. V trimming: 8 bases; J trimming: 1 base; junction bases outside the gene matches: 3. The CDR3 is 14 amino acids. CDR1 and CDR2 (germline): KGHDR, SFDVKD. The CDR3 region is CATTGTENTGELFF. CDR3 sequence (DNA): TGTGCCACCACGGGGACAGAGAACACCGGGGAGCTGTTTTTT.

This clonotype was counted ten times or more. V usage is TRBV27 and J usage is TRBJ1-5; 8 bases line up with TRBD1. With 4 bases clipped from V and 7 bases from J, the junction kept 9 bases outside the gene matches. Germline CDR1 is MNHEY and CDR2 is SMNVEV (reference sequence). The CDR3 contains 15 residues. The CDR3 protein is CASSYSGGMGQPQHF. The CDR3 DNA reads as TGTGCCAGCAGTTATTCAGGGGGCATGGGCCAGCCCCAGCATTTT.

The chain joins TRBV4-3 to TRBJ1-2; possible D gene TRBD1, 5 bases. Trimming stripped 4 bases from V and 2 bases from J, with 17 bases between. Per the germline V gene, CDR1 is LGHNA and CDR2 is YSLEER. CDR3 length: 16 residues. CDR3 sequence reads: CASSPEPGPFNYGYTF. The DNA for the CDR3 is TGCGCCAGCAGCCCAGAGCCAGGGCCTTTCAACTATGGCTACACCTTC.

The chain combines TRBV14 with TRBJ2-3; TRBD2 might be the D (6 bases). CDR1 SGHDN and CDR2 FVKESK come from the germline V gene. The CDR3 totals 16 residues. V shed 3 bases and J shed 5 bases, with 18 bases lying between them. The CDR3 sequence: CASSQDYGSPIDTQYF. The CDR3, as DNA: TGTGCCAGCAGCCAGGACTATGGGTCCCCGATAGATACGCAGTATTTT.